Below, 10 T cell receptor beta chains from the same sample are listed, as sequenced in a study of shared T cell receptors in the human thymus. TCRdb's table, derived via immunoSEQ multiplex PCR, lists solely in-frame clones and lacks some. The sample records more than 300,000 clones, over 90% being singletons. The specimen sequenced was thymocytes. The receptors derive from a human donor.

The J gene is TRBJ1-1, the V gene TRBV7-6; TRBD1 aligns across 8 bases. The CDR3 consists of 16 residues. Germline-derived CDR1 and CDR2 are SGHVS and FNYEAQ. The ends lost 0 bases at V and 8 bases at J; junction bases unmatched: 11. The CDR3 sequence: CASSLAPPGGELEAFF. The CDR3, as DNA: TGTGCCAGCAGCTTAGCTCCACCAGGGGGCGAGTTAGAAGCTTTCTTT.

The genes are TRBV4-1 and TRBJ2-7; D might be TRBD1 or TRBD2, each matching 5 bases. Germline V CDR1 and CDR2: MGHRA, YSYEKL. The CDR3 totals 16 residues. V was cut by 0 bases and J by 3 bases, with 15 bases left in between. CDR3 coding DNA: TGCGCCAGCAGCCAAGATGATCGGGCTGGGGGCTACGAGCAGTACTTC. This gives the protein CASSQDDRAGGYEQYF.

The rearrangement joins TRBV20-1 to TRBJ1-6; D ambiguous. CDR1 DFQATT and CDR2 SNEGSKA come from the germline V gene (reference sequence). This CDR3 has 10 amino acids. Trimming removed 8 bases at V and 8 bases at J, with 7 bases between. The DNA for the CDR3 is TGCAGTCCACAACATTCACCCCTCCACTTT. Translated, it gives CSPQHSPLHF.

This sequence joins TRBV5-4 and TRBJ1-1, with D possibly matching TRBD1 (6 bases). Germline V CDR1 and CDR2: SGHNT, YYREEE (reference sequence). Between the trimmed V and J ends, which lost 4 bases and 5 bases, there was a span of 24 bases. There are 17 residues in the CDR3. The CDR3 loop reads CASSPRKDRQGWTEAFF. The CDR3 DNA is TGTGCCAGCAGCCCGCGGAAGGACCGGCAGGGGTGGACTGAAGCTTTCTTT.

V gene TRBV21-1 combines with J gene TRBJ2-2; the D call in the table, TRBD1, was not verified against the DNA. TRBV21-1 counts as a pseudogene. CDR3 length: 16 residues. The CDR3: CASSKSRDRRTGELFF. Written as DNA, the CDR3 is TGTGCCAGCAGCAAATCCCGGGACAGGAGAACCGGGGAGCTGTTTTTT.

The chain uses TRBV6-5 and TRBJ1-2; 7 bases are a match to TRBD1. V shed 0 bases, J shed 6 bases, and the junction held 4 bases outside the gene matches. The CDR3 covers 14 residues. Looked up from germline, CDR1 is MNHEY and CDR2 is SVGAGI. The CDR3 nucleotides are TGTGCCAGCAGTTACTCTGACAGGGAGGATGGCTACACCTTC. It translates to CASSYSDREDGYTF.

The chain uses TRBV4-2 and TRBJ2-1; possibly TRBD2 for D (6 bases). The CDR3 loop spans 17 amino acids. Germline V gene data show CDR1 as LGHNA and CDR2 as YNFKEQ. Between the trimmed V and J ends, which lost 4 bases and 4 bases, there was a span of 20 bases. The CDR3 loop reads CASSPYLAGPTYNEQFF. The CDR3, as DNA: TGTGCCAGCAGCCCGTACCTCGCGGGGCCGACATACAATGAGCAGTTCTTC.

The gene calls are TRBV7-2 and TRBJ2-7; tentatively, D is TRBD1 or TRBD2 (5 bases each). Trimming left V 1 base short and J 7 bases short, with 17 bases between. This CDR3 contains 15 residues. CDR1 is SGHTA, CDR2 FQGNSA, per germline. For the CDR3, the DNA is TGTGCCAGCAGCTTAGGGGACGACTTAGCTGGGGAGCAGTACTTC. Translated, it gives CASSLGDDLAGEQYF.

The rearrangement links TRBV11-3 to TRBJ1-1; the D gene is possibly TRBD1 (5 bases). V lost 6 bases and J lost 1, with 9 bases in between. This CDR3 contains 13 residues. Germline lookup yields CDR1 SGHNT and CDR2 YENEEA. CDR3 DNA: TGTGCCAGCAGGGACATAGCGAACACTGAAGCTTTCTTT. Its protein product is CASRDIANTEAFF.

The DNA of the CDR3 is TGTGCTAGTGGTTTGGTAACGGCGGGCTCCTACAATGAGCAGTTCTTC. It yields the protein CASGLVTAGSYNEQFF. The genes are TRBV12-5 and TRBJ2-1; the D gene is possibly TRBD2 (5 bases). The CDR3 sequence is 16 residues long. Germline V gene sequence: CDR1 LGHNT, CDR2 FRNRAP. V lost 0 bases to trimming and J lost 0 bases, with 9 bases between them.